The clone carrying this T cell receptor beta chain was found a few times. Its matching antigen is unknown. Unique molecular identifiers had been added to the TCR beta cDNA libraries. Yield was 450,000 to 650,000 cDNA molecules from 1 to 10 million T cells. TCRdb passed the PCR reads through MiXCR, listing each CDR3 protein once. This table holds roughly 800,000 distinct CDR3 sequences, roughly 30% found once. These data are taken from a study of post-analysis software for immune sequencing data. For the study at large: There were relapsing-remitting, secondary progressive and progressive-relapsing multiple sclerosis among the disease courses included.

The CDR3 contains 15 residues. The V gene end was trimmed by 6 bases and the J gene end by 4 bases; junction bases not matched to a gene: 8. Germline V gene lookup returns CDR1 DFQATT and CDR2 SNEGSKA (reference sequence). Broader study findings: Patients showed TRBV5-6, TRBV5-1 and TRBV20-1 among a handful of TRBV segments more frequent than in controls. Normalized Chao1 diversity was significantly lower in multiple sclerosis patients than in controls.

This sequence joins TRBV20-1 and TRBJ2-2, with 10 bases identical to TRBD1. Input material: blood. The sequence was obtained from a girl aged 5-17 years with multiple sclerosis. The DNA of the CDR3 is TGCAGTGCACTGGGGACAGGGGCAGTCACCGGGGAGCTGTTTTTT. Translating gives CSALGTGAVTGELFF.